A selection of T cell receptor beta chains follows, all from one sample in a study of blood T cell repertoires in COVID-19. Profiled with immunoSEQ multiplex PCR; TCRdb holds only in-frame clones, not every one. The sample comprises around 210,000 clones, roughly 90% of which are singletons, and about 8.8% rests with the top ten. Sequencing was carried out using PBMCs or T cells enriched from blood (not recorded which). The receptors come from a woman younger than 30 who had recovered from COVID-19. The CDR3 runs from the conserved cysteine through the conserved F or W. The D gene is left open where the match is weak. A row's size may be missing; if present it is once, few, many or a size class.

v_call: TRBV27; d_call: TRBD1; j_call: TRBJ1-2; clone_size: -; cdr3_nt: TGTGCCAGCAGACCGACAGGGTGGGACTATGGCTACACCTTC; cdr3_aa: CASRPTGWDYGYTF
v_call: TRBV12-3/TRBV12-4; d_call: TRBD1; j_call: TRBJ1-4; clone_size: -; cdr3_nt: TGTGCCAGCAGATGGACAGGGGCTGAAAAACTGTTTTTT; cdr3_aa: CASRWTGAEKLFF
v_call: TRBV28; d_call: -; j_call: TRBJ1-4; clone_size: -; cdr3_nt: TGTGCCAGCAGTAGAGGGAGGGAGGTTCACGAAAAACTGTTTTTT; cdr3_aa: CASSRGREVHEKLFF
v_call: TRBV6-6; d_call: -; j_call: TRBJ2-7; clone_size: -; cdr3_nt: TGTGCCAGTTCGTGGGGAGAGGGGCAGTACTTC; cdr3_aa: CASSWGEGQYF
v_call: TRBV27; d_call: -; j_call: TRBJ2-7; clone_size: -; cdr3_nt: TGTGCCAGCAGTTTAGGCAGAACCTACGAGCAGTACTTC; cdr3_aa: CASSLGRTYEQYF
v_call: TRBV15; d_call: -; j_call: TRBJ2-2; clone_size: -; cdr3_nt: TGTGCCACCAGCAGAGATGCGGCGACGTCGGTAACCGGGGAGCTGTTTTTT; cdr3_aa: CATSRDAATSVTGELFF
v_call: TRBV6-5; d_call: -; j_call: TRBJ1-6; clone_size: -; cdr3_nt: TGTGCCAGCAGTTTCGGACAGTATAATTCACCCCTCCACTTT; cdr3_aa: CASSFGQYNSPLHF
v_call: TRBV2; d_call: -; j_call: TRBJ2-5; clone_size: -; cdr3_nt: TGTGCCAGCAGTGAAGAGGTGGGGGCGGCGTACTTC; cdr3_aa: CASSEEVGAAYF
v_call: TRBV5-5; d_call: -; j_call: TRBJ1-5; clone_size: -; cdr3_nt: TGTGCCAGCAGCTTGGCCCCGGATCAGCCCCAGCATTTT; cdr3_aa: CASSLAPDQPQHF
v_call: TRBV9; d_call: TRBD2; j_call: TRBJ2-7; clone_size: -; cdr3_nt: TGTGCCAGCAGCCCTTGGGGGGGATCGGCCACCTACGAGCAGTACTTC; cdr3_aa: CASSPWGGSATYEQYF
v_call: TRBV7-9; d_call: TRBD2; j_call: TRBJ2-1; clone_size: -; cdr3_nt: TGTGCCAGCAGCTTTGGTCGGGGGGGCAAAACCAATGAGCAGTTCTTC; cdr3_aa: CASSFGRGGKTNEQFF
v_call: TRBV13; d_call: -; j_call: TRBJ2-1; clone_size: -; cdr3_nt: TGTGCCAGCAGCCCCCCCTGGGGGGGGCCCGGAAGGAATGAGCAGTTCTTC; cdr3_aa: CASSPPWGGPGRNEQFF
v_call: TRBV5-1; d_call: -; j_call: TRBJ2-3; clone_size: few; cdr3_nt: TGCGCCACCGGCCAGGGGAACACAGATACGCAGTATTTT; cdr3_aa: CATGQGNTDTQYF
v_call: TRBV7-9; d_call: TRBD2; j_call: TRBJ2-1; clone_size: many; cdr3_nt: TGTGCCAGCAGCCGCCGACGGGGGGAGTACAATGAGCAGTTCTTC; cdr3_aa: CASSRRRGEYNEQFF
v_call: TRBV19; d_call: TRBD1; j_call: TRBJ2-4; clone_size: -; cdr3_nt: TGTGCCAGTACCGGGACAGGTCTCTCAGCCAAAAACATTCAGTACTTC; cdr3_aa: CASTGTGLSAKNIQYF
v_call: TRBV24-1; d_call: -; j_call: TRBJ1-2; clone_size: -; cdr3_nt: TGTGCCACCAGTGATTGGTCGGGTGGCTACACCTTC; cdr3_aa: CATSDWSGGYTF
v_call: TRBV7-9; d_call: -; j_call: TRBJ1-1; clone_size: -; cdr3_nt: TGTGCCAGCAGCCCGGCCAGGGGACCGAACACTGAAGCTTTCTTT; cdr3_aa: CASSPARGPNTEAFF
v_call: TRBV6-5; d_call: -; j_call: TRBJ1-1; clone_size: -; cdr3_nt: TGTGCCAGCAGTTTATGGGGGGGAGATTCTGAAGCTTTCTTT; cdr3_aa: CASSLWGGDSEAFF
v_call: TRBV4-1; d_call: -; j_call: TRBJ1-1; clone_size: -; cdr3_nt: TGCGCCAGCAGCTTGCAGGTGAACACTGAAGCTTTCTTT; cdr3_aa: CASSLQVNTEAFF
v_call: TRBV23-1; d_call: -; j_call: TRBJ1-6; clone_size: -; cdr3_nt: TGCGCCAGCAGTCAATCGGAAGCCGGACAGACTTCACCCCTCCACTTT; cdr3_aa: CASSQSEAGQTSPLHF
v_call: TRBV4-1; d_call: -; j_call: TRBJ1-1; clone_size: -; cdr3_nt: TGCGCCAGCAGCCAAGTTCAGGGTTTTGGCACTGAAGCTTTCTTT; cdr3_aa: CASSQVQGFGTEAFF
v_call: TRBV4-1; d_call: -; j_call: TRBJ1-1; clone_size: few; cdr3_nt: TGCGCCAGCAGCCAGGAAGGGACAACAATGATGAACACTGAAGCTTTCTTT; cdr3_aa: CASSQEGTTMMNTEAFF
v_call: TRBV5-1; d_call: TRBD1; j_call: TRBJ2-1; clone_size: -; cdr3_nt: TGCGCCAGCAGCTTGGGACAGGGTATAGGCAATCGGCAGTTCTTC; cdr3_aa: CASSLGQGIGNRQFF
v_call: TRBV6-1; d_call: -; j_call: TRBJ1-1; clone_size: -; cdr3_nt: TGTGCCAGCAATCGGGGGGCCACTGAAGCTTTCTTT; cdr3_aa: CASNRGATEAFF
v_call: TRBV6-5; d_call: -; j_call: TRBJ2-5; clone_size: -; cdr3_nt: TGTGCCAGCAGTTACAATCTGTACCAAGAGACCCAGTACTTC; cdr3_aa: CASSYNLYQETQYF
v_call: TRBV5-1; d_call: -; j_call: TRBJ2-5; clone_size: -; cdr3_nt: TGCGCCAGCAGCTTGGCAGTCGGGGTCCCCCAAGAGACCCAGTACTTC; cdr3_aa: CASSLAVGVPQETQYF
v_call: TRBV7-9; d_call: TRBD1; j_call: TRBJ1-6; clone_size: -; cdr3_nt: TGTGCCAGCCAGGGGGACAGGGAAGGGGCAGGTTCACCCCTCCACTTT; cdr3_aa: CASQGDREGAGSPLHF
v_call: TRBV9; d_call: TRBD1; j_call: TRBJ2-1; clone_size: -; cdr3_nt: TGTGCCAGCAGCGACCTGGACAGGGGGTACAATGAGCAGTTCTTC; cdr3_aa: CASSDLDRGYNEQFF
v_call: TRBV19; d_call: TRBD1; j_call: TRBJ1-2; clone_size: -; cdr3_nt: TGTGCCAGTAGTATCGGGACAGGTTTACAGTATGGCTACACCTTC; cdr3_aa: CASSIGTGLQYGYTF
v_call: TRBV29-1; d_call: -; j_call: TRBJ2-1; clone_size: -; cdr3_nt: TGCAGCGCTCTACCGACAGGAGATGGTGAGCAGTTCTTC; cdr3_aa: CSALPTGDGEQFF
v_call: TRBV7-2; d_call: TRBD1; j_call: TRBJ1-6; clone_size: few; cdr3_nt: TGTGCCAGCAGTCGGGACAGGGGACGCTCACCCCTCCACTTT; cdr3_aa: CASSRDRGRSPLHF
v_call: TRBV12-5; d_call: TRBD1; j_call: TRBJ1-5; clone_size: -; cdr3_nt: TGTGCTAGTGGTTTGCCGACAGGGGGTTCGGATCAGCCCCAGCATTTT; cdr3_aa: CASGLPTGGSDQPQHF
v_call: TRBV6-5; d_call: -; j_call: TRBJ1-2; clone_size: -; cdr3_nt: TGTGCCAGCAGCTCCCAGGTCAACTATGGCTACACCTTC; cdr3_aa: CASSSQVNYGYTF
v_call: TRBV3-1/TRBV3-2; d_call: -; j_call: TRBJ2-1; clone_size: once; cdr3_nt: TGTGCCAGCAGCCAAGCCCTCTTGGGGGAGGGGGGAAACTACAATGAGCAGTTCTTC; cdr3_aa: CASSQALLGEGGNYNEQFF
v_call: TRBV7-9; d_call: -; j_call: TRBJ1-4; clone_size: -; cdr3_nt: TGTGCCAGCAGCCCGACAGGAGATAATGAAAAACTGTTTTTT; cdr3_aa: CASSPTGDNEKLFF
v_call: TRBV5-1; d_call: -; j_call: TRBJ2-3; clone_size: -; cdr3_nt: TGCGCCAGCGCCGGAGGGGGGGGGCTTGGAGATACGCAGTATTTT; cdr3_aa: CASAGGGGLGDTQYF
v_call: TRBV30; d_call: TRBD1; j_call: TRBJ1-2; clone_size: -; cdr3_nt: TGTGCCTGGAGTGTACAGGGGATATTCTATGGCTACACCTTC; cdr3_aa: CAWSVQGIFYGYTF
v_call: TRBV28; d_call: -; j_call: TRBJ1-2; clone_size: -; cdr3_nt: TGTGCCAGCAGTTTAGGGTTCTCAGGAGGCTACACCTTC; cdr3_aa: CASSLGFSGGYTF